This passage covers 31 T cell receptor beta chains from one sample sequenced in a study of T cell clones after liver transplantation. TCRdb's copy holds only in-frame clones and misses some; the assay was immunoSEQ multiplex PCR. The data hold 45,000 to 60,000 clones, with approximately 77% observed a single time. Sequencing was performed on CD4+ T cells from blood, taken at the 22-month timepoint. The receptors shown here come from a human patient who received a liver transplant. Part of the T cell pool may stem from the graft donor.

The chain recombines TRBV5-1 with TRBJ2-5; D gene ambiguous. The V and J ends lost 0 bases and 3 bases respectively, with 0 bases between them. The CDR3 loop spans 11 amino acids. From germline, CDR1 is SGHRS and CDR2 YFSETQ. CDR3 in DNA: TGCGCCAGCAGCTTGGAAGAGACCCAGTACTTC. Translated, it gives CASSLEETQYF.

The genes are TRBV19 and TRBJ2-2; D gene uncertain. The germline V gene encodes CDR1 LNHDA and CDR2 SQIVND (reference sequence). V lost 5 bases to trimming and J lost 2 bases, with 12 bases between them. The CDR3 contains 15 residues. CDR3 sequence (DNA): TGTGCCAGTAGTGACCGGGTCCTTAACACCGGGGAGCTGTTTTTT. Protein product: CASSDRVLNTGELFF.

The CDR3 spells CASSFKGSSGNTIYF. CDR3 bases: TGTGCCAGCAGCTTCAAGGGGAGCTCTGGAAACACCATATATTTT. The V gene is TRBV7-2, the J gene TRBJ1-3; D is perhaps TRBD1 (5 bases). The ends were cut back, 3 bases at V and 0 bases at J, with 9 bases in the middle. Looked up from germline, CDR1 is SGHTA and CDR2 is FQGNSA. This CDR3 comprises 15 residues.

This clone was detected only a few times. The genes are TRBV5-1 and TRBJ2-7; 7 bases are a match to TRBD2. Per the germline V gene, CDR1 is SGHRS and CDR2 is YFSETQ. V shed 3 bases and J 6 bases; nucleotides not matched to a gene: 18. The CDR3 extends over 17 amino acids. The CDR3 protein is CASSSLEQGSPGGEQYF. Here the CDR3 DNA reads TGCGCCAGCAGCTCCCTTGAGCAGGGATCCCCGGGAGGCGAGCAGTACTTC.

This clone has just one count. The CDR3 nucleotides read TGTGCCAGTAGTCTCTCCCCCGGGACAGTGACCTACAATGAGCAGTTCTTC. It yields the protein CASSLSPGTVTYNEQFF. This chain joins TRBV19 and TRBJ2-1; TRBD1 aligns across 7 bases. Germline CDR1 is LNHDA and CDR2 is SQIVND (reference sequence). The V segment lost 5 bases and the J segment 2 bases; nucleotides outside the gene matches: 12. The CDR3 covers 17 residues.

The chain recombines TRBV6-1 with TRBJ2-2; 10 nucleotides line up with TRBD1. The CDR3 extends over 17 amino acids. From germline, CDR1 is MNHNS and CDR2 SASEGT. J lost 2 bases, V lost 2 bases, and 5 bases had no gene match. CDR3 amino acids: CASSERTGGFNTGELFF. Here the CDR3 DNA reads TGTGCCAGCAGTGAAAGGACAGGGGGATTTAACACCGGGGAGCTGTTTTTT.

The genes are TRBV7-2 and TRBJ1-5, with unresolved D. The ends were cut back, 0 bases at V and 0 bases at J, with 12 bases in the middle. In germline, CDR1 is SGHTA, CDR2 FQGNSA. This CDR3 is 17 amino acids long. CDR3 amino acids: CASSLAFTVNSNQPQHF. For the CDR3, the DNA is TGTGCCAGCAGCTTAGCGTTCACAGTGAATAGCAATCAGCCCCAGCATTTT.

This clone has more than one count but fewer than ten. The rearrangement uses TRBV6-5 and TRBJ2-7; 8 bases agree with TRBD2. This CDR3 spans 14 amino acids. Per the germline V gene, CDR1 is MNHEY and CDR2 is SVGAGI. With V trimmed by 6 bases and J by 5 bases, 9 bases remained unmatched. CDR3 DNA: TGTGCCAGCAGGCGGGGGGTAGCATCCCACGAGCAGTACTTC. Amino acids: CASRRGVASHEQYF.

This clone was detected only a few times. The rearrangement links TRBV10-3 to TRBJ2-2; 13 bases match TRBD2. With V trimmed by 4 bases and J by 5 bases, 4 bases remained unmatched. The CDR3 contains 16 residues. Germline loops: CDR1 ENHRY, CDR2 SYGVKD. This chain's CDR3 is CAISGLAGGQTGELFF. The CDR3 DNA reads as TGTGCCATCAGTGGACTAGCGGGGGGCCAAACCGGGGAGCTGTTTTTT.

V and J are TRBV10-2 and TRBJ1-3; 9 positions match TRBD1. CDR1 is WSHSY, CDR2 SAAADI, per germline. Trimming took 5 bases from V and 7 from J; bases not matched to a gene: 6. The CDR3 runs 14 residues. The CDR3 is CASSRDREGNTIYF. The CDR3 region has the DNA TGCGCCAGCAGTCGGGACAGGGAGGGGAACACCATATATTTT.

This clone was observed a handful of times. The junction and the germline gene differ at one end; a read error may be behind it. This chain connects TRBV28 to TRBJ2-7, with 8 bases matching TRBD1. The CDR3 spans 14 residues. Per the germline V gene, CDR1 is MDHEN and CDR2 is SYDVKM. The CDR3 reads CASSFPDRAKIRDF. The CDR3 DNA reads TGTGCCAGCAGTTTCCCGGACAGGGCAAAGATTCGGGACTTC.

As to this clone: Other DNA variants within this sample encode the same CDR3. J is TRBJ2-3 and V is TRBV6-5; possible D gene TRBD2, 6 bases. The CDR3 consists of 15 residues. Germline loops: CDR1 MNHEY, CDR2 SVGAGI. Deletions cut 5 bases from V and 0 bases from J, with 12 bases between. CDR3 bases: TGTGCCAGCAGTCGCGGGACCTCTAGCACAGATACGCAGTATTTT. This codes for CASSRGTSSTDTQYF.

The chain uses TRBV21-1 and TRBJ2-1. TRBV21-1 is classified as a pseudogene. The CDR3 is 15 residues long. CDR3 sequence (DNA): TGTGCCAGCAGCAAAGCGCCGGAAGACTACAATGAGCAGTTCTTC. Translated: CASSKAPEDYNEQFF.

This clone has only a few counts. The J gene is TRBJ1-5, the V gene TRBV6-1; D ambiguous. The germline V and J ends were trimmed by 8 bases and 0 bases, with 8 bases remaining between them. Germline assignment: CDR1 MNHNS and CDR2 SASEGT. The CDR3 covers 13 residues. CDR3 DNA sequence: TGTGCCAGCGAGAGAGATAGCAATCAGCCCCAGCATTTT. Its translation: CASERDSNQPQHF.

This clone came up once. This chain uses TRBV4-1 with TRBJ2-7; tentative D call: TRBD1 (6 bases). The CDR3 is 15 amino acids. V lost 1 base to trimming and J lost 7 bases, with 17 bases between them. Germline V gene sequence: CDR1 MGHRA, CDR2 YSYEKL. The chain's CDR3 is CASSQAQGRGREQYF. The CDR3 DNA follows: TGCGCCAGCAGCCAAGCTCAAGGCAGGGGCCGGGAGCAGTACTTC.

Here the CDR3 DNA reads TGTGCCAGCAGCCCGGGACTAGCCAACGGGGAGCTGTTTTTT. Translation: CASSPGLANGELFF. The chain couples TRBV7-3 to TRBJ2-2, with 9 bases aligning to TRBD2. The CDR3 has 14 residues. J lost 7 bases, V lost 5 bases, and 5 bases had no gene match. Germline values: CDR1 SGHTA, CDR2 FQGTGA.

The CDR3 spells CASSEGLSPNQPQHF. CDR3 DNA sequence: TGTGCCAGCAGTGAAGGTCTCAGTCCCAATCAGCCCCAGCATTTT. This rearrangement joins TRBV2 to TRBJ1-5; D gene unclear. Trimming shortened V by 1 base and J by 3 bases, and 10 bases separated the two germline ends. The germline V gene has CDR1 SNHLY and CDR2 FYNNEI. The CDR3 length is 15 residues.

The J gene is TRBJ1-1, the V gene TRBV2, with D possibly TRBD1 on 5 matching bases. From germline, CDR1 is SNHLY and CDR2 FYNNEI. The germline V and J ends were trimmed by 8 bases and 0 bases, with 10 bases remaining between them. CDR3 size: 13 residues. CDR3 protein: CASWTDMNTEAFF. The CDR3 DNA is TGTGCCAGCTGGACGGACATGAACACTGAAGCTTTCTTT. Variable domain in full (rest from reference TRBV2 and TRBJ1-1): EPEVTQTPSHQVTQMGQEVILRCVPISNHLYFYWYRQILGQKVEFLVSFYNNEISEKSEIFDDQFSVERPDGSNFTLKIRSTKLEDSAMYFCASWTDMNTEAFFGQGTRLTVV.

This clone was counted only a few times. The rearrangement joins TRBV4-1 to TRBJ2-3, with D tentatively TRBD1 (6 bases). This CDR3 is 15 amino acids long. With 4 bases removed from V and 6 bases from J, the gap between germline ends came to 17 bases. Germline loops: CDR1 MGHRA, CDR2 YSYEKL. The CDR3 protein is CASSPEGTKWDTQYF. The CDR3 bases are TGCGCCAGCAGCCCCGAAGGGACAAAATGGGATACGCAGTATTTT.

The gene calls are TRBV5-1 and TRBJ1-2; D may be TRBD1 (5 bases). The ends were cut back, 0 bases at V and 0 bases at J, with 9 bases in the middle. This CDR3 has 15 residues. From germline, CDR1 is SGHRS and CDR2 YFSETQ. The CDR3 DNA follows: TGCGCCAGCAGCTTGGGACAGCAAGCTAACTATGGCTACACCTTC. Its translation: CASSLGQQANYGYTF. The variable domain in full, with the rest retrieved from reference TRBV5-1 and TRBJ1-2, is KAGVTQTPRYLIKTRGQQVTLSCSPISGHRSVSWYQQTPGQGLQFLFEYFSETQRNKGNFPGRFSGRQFSNSRSEMNVSTLELGDSALYLCASSLGQQANYGYTFGSGTRLTVV.

The V call is TRBV19, the J call TRBJ2-6; D is uncertain. CDR1 is LNHDA, CDR2 SQIVND, per germline (reference sequence). Trimming removed 6 bases from V and 3 bases from J, with 18 bases in between. This CDR3 has 17 residues. The CDR3 region is CASSNGRSASGANVLTF. In nucleotides, the CDR3 is TGTGCCAGTAGCAACGGGCGGAGTGCAAGTGGGGCCAACGTCCTGACTTTC.

Note on this clone: Different DNA sequences within this sample yield the same CDR3. The J gene is TRBJ1-4, the V gene TRBV19, with D possibly TRBD1 on 5 matching bases. The V gene lost 2 bases and the J gene lost 8 bases, with 12 bases spanning the gap. This CDR3 is 14 amino acids long. The V gene's germline CDR1 is LNHDA and CDR2 SQIVND (reference sequence). The CDR3 sequence is CASSIRGDGEKLFF. Here the CDR3 DNA reads TGTGCCAGTAGTATAAGAGGGGATGGGGAAAAACTGTTTTTT.

This clone was counted ten times or more. This chain joins TRBV6-5 and TRBJ2-5, with unresolved D. Germline V gives CDR1 MNHEY, CDR2 SVGAGI. CDR3 size: 15 residues. With 0 bases removed from V and 4 bases from J, the gap between germline ends came to 12 bases. CDR3 coding DNA: TGTGCCAGCAGTTACTCGTTCACGACCATAGAGACCCAGTACTTC. Residues: CASSYSFTTIETQYF.

This clone was seen only a few times. The chain combines TRBV28 with TRBJ1-4; D ambiguous. The CDR3 has 14 amino acids. Germline CDR1 is MDHEN and CDR2 is SYDVKM. V gave up 8 bases and J gave up 4 bases, with 14 bases separating them. The CDR3 coding sequence is TGTGCCAGCCAAAGGGTGGCAAGTAATGAAAAACTGTTTTTT. Residues: CASQRVASNEKLFF.

The J gene is TRBJ2-7, the V gene TRBV2, with D perhaps TRBD2 (5 bases). The CDR3 covers 15 residues. The germline V gene encodes CDR1 SNHLY and CDR2 FYNNEI. Trimming removed 4 bases from V and 3 bases from J, with 16 bases in between. As DNA, the CDR3 is TGTGCCAGCAGTGTAGGACTCGTGTTCGGCTACGAGCAGTACTTC. As protein: CASSVGLVFGYEQYF.

This clone was recorded a few times. The chain combines TRBV10-3 with TRBJ2-7; D might be TRBD1 (6 bases). Germline lookup yields CDR1 ENHRY and CDR2 SYGVKD. The CDR3 contains 12 residues. The V end lost 7 bases, the J end lost 0 bases, and 7 bases lay between the germline ends. CDR3 amino acids: CAIKGDSYEQYF. DNA of the CDR3: TGTGCCATCAAGGGGGACTCCTACGAGCAGTACTTC.

The chain links TRBV6-1 to TRBJ1-6; D gene ambiguous. Germline V CDR1 and CDR2: MNHNS, SASEGT. This CDR3 is 12 amino acids long. Trimming removed 5 bases from V and 8 bases from J, with 7 bases in between. This chain's CDR3 is CASSLRDSPLHF. The DNA of the CDR3 is TGTGCCAGCAGTTTGAGGGATTCACCCCTCCACTTT.

This clone was seen a handful of times. The chain combines TRBV30 with TRBJ1-2; D remains ambiguous. V was trimmed by 4 bases and J by 0 bases, leaving 15 bases between them. Germline CDR1 GTSNPN, CDR2 SVGIG (reference sequence). The CDR3 is made up of 15 amino acids. CDR3 in DNA: TGTGCCTGGACGGTCCGGAGAGCTACTAACTATGGCTACACCTTC. This translates into CAWTVRRATNYGYTF.

The genes are TRBV9 and TRBJ1-5; the D gene is possibly TRBD1 (5 bases). Germline V CDR1 and CDR2: SGDLS, YYNGEE. V shed 4 bases and J shed 2 bases, with 25 bases lying between them. The length of the CDR3 is 19 residues. The CDR3 region has the DNA TGTGCCAGCAGCCTCAAAGGGAGGGAAGGGGCTTCACGCAATCAGCCCCAGCATTTT. Translating gives CASSLKGREGASRNQPQHF.

The chain couples TRBV11-3 to TRBJ1-1; maybe TRBD1 (6 bases). The germline V gene has CDR1 SGHNT and CDR2 YENEEA. The length of the CDR3 is 17 residues. V shed 1 base and J shed 2 bases, with 17 bases lying between them. The CDR3 spells CASSLGSGQTTNTEAFF. DNA of the CDR3: TGTGCCAGCAGCTTAGGTTCCGGACAGACTACTAACACTGAAGCTTTCTTT.

The rearrangement uses TRBV5-5 and TRBJ2-3; 7 bases map to TRBD1. Germline V CDR1 and CDR2: SGHKS, YYEKEE (reference sequence). This CDR3 is built from 17 residues. V trimming: 6 bases; J trimming: 0 bases; junction bases outside the gene matches: 13. The CDR3 loop is CASTPGTVLTSTDTQYF. DNA for the CDR3: TGTGCCAGCACCCCCGGGACAGTATTAACTAGCACAGATACGCAGTATTTT.